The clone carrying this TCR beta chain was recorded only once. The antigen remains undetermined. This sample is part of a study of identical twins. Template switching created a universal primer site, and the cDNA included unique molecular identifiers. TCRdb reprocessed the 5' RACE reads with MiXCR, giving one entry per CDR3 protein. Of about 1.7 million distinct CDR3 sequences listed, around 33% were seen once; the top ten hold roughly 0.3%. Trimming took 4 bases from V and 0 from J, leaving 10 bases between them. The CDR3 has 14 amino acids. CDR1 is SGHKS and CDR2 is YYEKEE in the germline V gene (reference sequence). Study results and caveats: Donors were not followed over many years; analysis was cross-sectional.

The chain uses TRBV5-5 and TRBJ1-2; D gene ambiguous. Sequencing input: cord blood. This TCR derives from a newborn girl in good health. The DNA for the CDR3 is TGTGCCAGCAGCCTTTGGCCAGCTAACTATGGCTACACCTTC. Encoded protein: CASSLWPANYGYTF.